This T cell receptor (beta chain) was sequenced for a study of blood T cells in healthy people across ages. A second PCR, run for about 7 to 11 cycles, used a sample-barcoded 5' primer plus a J-beta primer mix. MiXCR, applied by TCRdb to the 5' RACE reads, yields one record per CDR3 protein. The sample has 750,000 to 950,000 distinct CDR3 sequences; roughly 24% are singletons. The length of the CDR3 is 14 residues. The germline V and J ends were trimmed by 5 bases and 6 bases, with 15 bases remaining between them. Germline V gene sequence: CDR1 ENHRY, CDR2 SYGVKD. These records were also assigned to another study, of T cells of mothers and their children.

Sequencing was performed on blood. This sequence originates from a boy aged 5-17 years in good health. The rearrangement uses TRBV10-3 and TRBJ2-3; tentatively, D is TRBD2 (5 bases). The CDR3 bases are TGTGCCATCAGTATACCGGGGAATTCGGATACGCAGTATTTT. It codes for CAISIPGNSDTQYF.